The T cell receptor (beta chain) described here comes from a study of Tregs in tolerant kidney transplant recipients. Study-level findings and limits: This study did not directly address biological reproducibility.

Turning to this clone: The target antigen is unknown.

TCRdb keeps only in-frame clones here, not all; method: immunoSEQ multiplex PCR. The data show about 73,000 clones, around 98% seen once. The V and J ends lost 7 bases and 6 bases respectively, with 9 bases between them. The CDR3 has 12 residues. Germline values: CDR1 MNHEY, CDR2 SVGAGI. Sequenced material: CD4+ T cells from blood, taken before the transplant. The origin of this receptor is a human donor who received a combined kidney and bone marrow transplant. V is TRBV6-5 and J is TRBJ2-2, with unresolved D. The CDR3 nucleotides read TGTGCCAGCACTCAGAATTCCGGGGAGCTGTTTTTT. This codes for CASTQNSGELFF.